One sample yielded the 18 T cell receptor beta chains listed below, sequenced in a study of regulatory and conventional T cells in RAG deficiency. The sorted conventional CD4+ T cells were CD25-low and CD127-high, with genomic DNA sequenced. Some clones are missing from TCRdb's copy, which holds only in-frame ones; the method was immunoSEQ multiplex PCR. The sample lists roughly 28,000 clones, more than 90% seen once, with about 0.17% in the top ten. These data were also filed under a second study, of regulatory T cells. From that study: Primers: 52 TRBV forward and 13 TRBJ reverse.

Sequenced sample: CD25- CD4+ T cells sorted from blood. The receptors derive from a human donor in good health.

The sample holds one count of this clone. Distinct nucleotide sequences in the sample also encode this CDR3. The J gene is TRBJ1-6, the V gene TRBV25-1; 7 nucleotides align to TRBD1. The trim removed 2 bases at V and 0 bases at J, leaving 1 base unmatched. The CDR3 sequence is 16 residues long. CDR1 is MGHDK, CDR2 SYGVNS, per germline. In nucleotides, the CDR3 is TGTGCCAGCAGTGAACACAGGGGCTCCTATAATTCACCCCTCCACTTT. Translating gives CASSEHRGSYNSPLHF. Based on the CDR3 plus reference TRBV25-1 and TRBJ1-6, the full variable domain is EADIYQTPRYLVIGTGKKITLECSQTMGHDKMYWYQQDPGMELHLIHYSYGVNSTEKGDLSSESTVSRIRTEHFPLTLESARPSHTSQYLCASSEHRGSYNSPLHFGNGTRLTVT.

The chain recombines TRBV19 with TRBJ2-5; 9 positions match TRBD2. The CDR3 length is 15 residues. Trimming removed 8 bases from V and 2 bases from J; junction bases left unmatched: 9. From germline, CDR1 is LNHDA and CDR2 SQIVND (reference sequence). The CDR3, as DNA: TGTGCCAGTTCTACTGCTAGCGGGGTTCAAGAGACCCAGTACTTC. This sequence encodes CASSTASGVQETQYF. Full variable domain (rest looked up from reference TRBV19 and TRBJ2-5): DGGITQSPKYLFRKEGQNVTLSCEQNLNHDAMYWYRQDPGQGLRLIYYSQIVNDFQKGDIAEGYSVSREKKESFPLTVTSAQKNPTAFYLCASSTASGVQETQYFGPGTRLLVL.

The chain uses TRBV11-2 and TRBJ2-5; no clear D gene. The length of the CDR3 is 14 residues. V was cut by 5 bases and J by 5 bases, with 15 bases left in between. Germline CDR1 and CDR2: SGHAT and FQNNGV. This CDR3 reads CASSPLNSRETQYF. The DNA for the CDR3 is TGTGCCAGCAGCCCTTTAAATAGTCGGGAGACCCAGTACTTC.

The chain recombines TRBV29-1 with TRBJ1-2; D unclear. The V end was cut by 4 bases, the J end by 2 bases, with 5 bases between. The CDR3 length is 11 residues. Germline-derived CDR1 and CDR2 are SQVTM and ANQGSEA. CDR3 loop: CSVGENYGYTF. CDR3 nucleotides: TGCAGCGTTGGGGAGAACTATGGCTACACCTTC.

The chain links TRBV5-6 to TRBJ2-7; TRBD2 agrees at 8 bases. The CDR3 is made up of 16 amino acids. J lost 4 bases, V lost 3 bases, and 12 bases had no gene match. Germline V CDR1 and CDR2: SGHDT, YYEEEE. The CDR3 bases are TGTGCCAGCAGCTCGGACCCGGGACTAGTAGTGTACGAGCAGTACTTC. It specifies CASSSDPGLVVYEQYF. Combining the CDR3 with reference TRBV5-6 and TRBJ2-7 gives the whole variable domain DAGVTQSPTHLIKTRGQQVTLRCSPKSGHDTVSWYQQALGQGPQFIFQYYEEEERQRGNFPDRFSGHQFPNYSSELNVNALLLGDSALYLCASSSDPGLVVYEQYFGPGTRLTVT.

The chain has TRBV5-1 and TRBJ1-1, with a weak D call TRBD1 (5 bases). The ends were cut back, 0 bases at V and 4 bases at J, with 10 bases in the middle. The CDR3 extends over 14 amino acids. Germline lookup yields CDR1 SGHRS and CDR2 YFSETQ. The CDR3 sequence is CASSLEQTATEAFF. The DNA for the CDR3 is TGCGCCAGCAGCTTGGAGCAGACAGCCACTGAAGCTTTCTTT.

The chain joins TRBV19 to TRBJ1-1; 8 nucleotides agree with TRBD1. Germline V CDR1 and CDR2: LNHDA, SQIVND (reference sequence). There are 13 residues in the CDR3. V lost 5 bases and J lost 3; bases outside the gene matches: 2. CDR3: CASSEDRDTEAFF. DNA for the CDR3: TGTGCCAGTAGTGAGGACAGGGACACTGAAGCTTTCTTT.

V is TRBV6-6 and J is TRBJ2-1; 8 positions match TRBD1. Germline V gene sequence: CDR1 MNHNY, CDR2 SVGAGI (reference sequence). The V gene end was trimmed by 4 bases and the J gene end by 5 bases; junction bases not matched to a gene: 7. This CDR3 has 15 amino acids. CDR3 loop: CASSWGGTGNNEQFF. The CDR3 DNA sequence: TGTGCCAGCAGTTGGGGCGGGACAGGAAACAATGAGCAGTTCTTC.

This rearrangement joins TRBV10-1 to TRBJ2-1; 15 nucleotides agree with TRBD2. Germline CDR1 and CDR2: WNHNN and SYGVQD (reference sequence). The CDR3 is made up of 13 amino acids. Unmatched junction bases numbered 2, after V lost 8 bases and J lost 9 bases. CDR3 region: CASSGLAGGEQFF. CDR3 DNA: TGCGCCAGCTCGGGACTAGCGGGGGGTGAGCAGTTCTTC.

The chain carries TRBV19 and TRBJ1-4, with 9 bases lining up with TRBD1. From germline, CDR1 is LNHDA and CDR2 SQIVND (reference sequence). This CDR3 region has 16 residues. V shed 7 bases and J 4 bases; nucleotides not matched to a gene: 10. The CDR3 here is CASIPGQGAVNEKLFF. The DNA of the CDR3 is TGTGCCAGTATTCCGGGACAGGGTGCTGTTAATGAAAAACTGTTTTTT.

This clone appeared a single time. This rearrangement joins TRBV15 to TRBJ1-6; 8 nucleotides match TRBD1. Germline V gives CDR1 LNHNV, CDR2 YYDKDF (reference sequence). After removal of 3 bases from V and 7 bases from J, the junction contained 5 bases not matched to a gene. This CDR3 region has 15 residues. The CDR3 is CATSRDRTGNSPLHF. For the CDR3, the DNA is TGTGCCACCAGCAGGGATAGGACAGGGAATTCACCCCTCCACTTT.

The chain employs TRBV2 and TRBJ1-5, with D maybe TRBD1 (5 bases). Trimming stripped 9 bases from V and 7 bases from J, with 10 bases between. Germline CDR1 SNHLY, CDR2 FYNNEI. The CDR3 spans 11 residues. Here the CDR3 DNA reads TGTGCCAGAGGGGCGGGACAGCCCCAGCATTTT. Translating gives CARGAGQPQHF.

The V gene is TRBV28, the J gene TRBJ1-1; possible D gene TRBD1, 5 bases. Germline V lookup: CDR1 MDHEN, CDR2 SYDVKM. The CDR3 spans 16 residues. Trimming cost V 1 base and J 3 bases, with 15 bases left between them. As DNA, the CDR3 is TGTGCCAGCAGTTTATCCCTTCGAAAAGGGGACACTGAAGCTTTCTTT. Amino acid sequence: CASSLSLRKGDTEAFF.

CDR3 protein: CSVEAYRDRGTYGYTF. CDR3 nucleotides: TGCAGCGTTGAAGCCTACCGGGACAGGGGGACCTATGGCTACACCTTC. The chain is built from TRBV29-1 and TRBJ1-2; 11 bases fit TRBD1. From germline, CDR1 is SQVTM and CDR2 ANQGSEA. Trimming cost V 1 base and J 4 bases; bases outside gene matches: 8. There are 16 residues in the CDR3. Full variable domain (remainder filled in from reference TRBV29-1 and TRBJ1-2): SAVISQKPSRDICQRGTSLTIQCQVDSQVTMMFWYRQQPGQSLTLIATANQGSEATYESGFVIDKFPISRPNLTFSTLTVSNMSPEDSSIYLCSVEAYRDRGTYGYTFGSGTRLTVV.

This clone was observed a single time. The V and J genes are TRBV19 and TRBJ1-5; D not resolved. The length of the CDR3 is 15 residues. V gave up 5 bases and J gave up 5 bases, with 16 bases separating them. Germline-derived CDR1 and CDR2 are LNHDA and SQIVND (reference sequence). The CDR3 loop is CASSRGRRTDQPQHF. CDR3 DNA: TGTGCCAGTAGTCGGGGTAGACGGACGGATCAGCCCCAGCATTTT.

The chain recombines TRBV27 with TRBJ2-7; D is perhaps TRBD1 (6 bases). V was trimmed by 3 bases and J by 3 bases, leaving 18 bases between them. Germline CDR1 reads MNHEY; CDR2 reads SMNVEV (reference sequence). The CDR3 is made up of 16 amino acids. CDR3 coding DNA: TGTGCCAGCAGTTTCCGCGCGACAGGAGAATTCTACGAGCAGTACTTC. Amino acid sequence: CASSFRATGEFYEQYF.

The chain combines TRBV18 with TRBJ2-1; weak D call: TRBD2 (6 bases). Trimming stripped 10 bases from V and 6 bases from J, with 40 bases between. Per germline, CDR1 KGHSH and CDR2 LQKENI. This CDR3 contains 21 residues. CDR3 loop: CATRGRTERPGLEAHRNEQFF. CDR3 DNA sequence: TGTGCCACCCGGGGGAGGACCGAAAGACCCGGTCTGGAAGCCCATCGCAATGAGCAGTTCTTC.

This rearrangement joins TRBV28 to TRBJ1-5; tentatively, D is TRBD1 (5 bases). CDR1 is MDHEN, CDR2 SYDVKM, per germline. The CDR3 totals 16 residues. The V and J ends lost 4 bases and 3 bases respectively, with 16 bases between them. The CDR3 DNA reads as TGTGCCAGCAGTTCCCTTGGGGGGGGGTTCAATCAGCCCCAGCATTTT. Amino acids: CASSSLGGGFNQPQHF.